Following are 12 T cell receptor beta chains from one sample sequenced in a study of blood T cell repertoires in COVID-19. Profiling relied on immunoSEQ multiplex PCR, and the TCRdb table lists in-frame clones only, not all of them. The sample holds about 330,000 clones, almost 85% seen once. Sequencing was done on a sample of peripheral blood. The receptors stem from a human donor in a cohort sampled during active COVID-19.

The chain is built from TRBV11-1 and TRBJ2-1; TRBD1 matches 9 bases. The CDR3 totals 15 residues. Losses at the gene ends were 8 bases for V and 8 bases for J; bases not matched to a gene: 13. Germline values: CDR1 SGHAT, CDR2 FQDESV (reference sequence). CDR3 nucleotides: TGTGCCAGCTGTCTCCGGGGACAGGGTATGGATGAGCAGTTCTTC. Its translation is CASCLRGQGMDEQFF. The variable domain in full, completed from reference TRBV11-1 and TRBJ2-1, reads EAEVAQSPRYKITEKSQAVAFWCDPISGHATLYWYRQILGQGPELLVQFQDESVVDDSQLPKDRFSAERLKGVDSTLKIQPAELGDSAMYLCASCLRGQGMDEQFFGPGTRLTVL.

The CDR3 nucleotides are TGTGCCAGCGTCGCCCCGAACGGCGGGGAGCTGTTTTTT. Protein: CASVAPNGGELFF. The chain has TRBV12-3 or TRBV12-4 and TRBJ2-2, with unresolved D. Trimming stripped 8 bases from V and 7 bases from J, with 14 bases between. The CDR3 has 13 amino acids.

The V and J genes are TRBV19 and TRBJ1-2; 8 bases fit TRBD1. Germline V gene data show CDR1 as LNHDA and CDR2 as SQIVND (reference sequence). The J segment lost 7 bases and the V segment lost 2 bases, leaving 15 bases of the junction unmatched. The CDR3 has 17 amino acids. As DNA, the CDR3 is TGTGCCAGTAGTATACCCCTAGGAACAGGGGGAAAACCTGGCTACACCTTC. It is translated as CASSIPLGTGGKPGYTF.

V and J are TRBV3-1 (or the pseudogene TRBV3-2) and TRBJ1-3; 8 positions agree with TRBD1. Germline CDR1 is LGHDT and CDR2 is YNNKEL (reference sequence). V lost 1 base, J lost 9 bases, and 17 bases stayed unmatched. The CDR3 covers 18 residues. The CDR3 DNA sequence: TGTGCCAGCAGCCAAGTAGAACCCCCGGGACAGGTTCCGAGCACCATATATTTT. As protein: CASSQVEPPGQVPSTIYF.

This sequence joins TRBV29-1 and TRBJ1-2; perhaps TRBD1 as D (6 bases). Trimming took 6 bases from V and 6 from J, leaving 17 bases between them. CDR3 size: 13 residues. Germline-derived CDR1 and CDR2 are SQVTM and ANQGSEA. In DNA form, the CDR3 reads TGCAGCGTCAGGGGTCGGATGGTGGATGGCTACACCTTC. This gives the protein CSVRGRMVDGYTF.

This clone was recorded once. This rearrangement joins TRBV6-5 to TRBJ2-5; 10 nucleotides agree with TRBD2. The germline CDR1 and CDR2 sequences are MNHEY and SVGAGI. After removal of 6 bases from V and 2 bases from J, the junction contained 6 bases not matched to a gene. The CDR3 runs 15 residues. CDR3 DNA sequence: TGTGCCAGCAGGCCGGGACTAGCGTATCAAGAGACCCAGTACTTC. Translation gives CASRPGLAYQETQYF.

This chain links TRBV2 with TRBJ1-2; D ambiguous. Looked up from germline, CDR1 is SNHLY and CDR2 is FYNNEI. V lost 5 bases, J lost 8 bases, and 9 bases lay in between. The CDR3 is made up of 11 amino acids. The CDR3 spells CASSPEPGYTF. DNA of the CDR3: TGTGCCAGCAGTCCCGAGCCAGGCTACACCTTC.

V gene TRBV28 combines with J gene TRBJ1-2; the D gene is possibly TRBD1 (5 bases). CDR1 is MDHEN, CDR2 SYDVKM, per germline. The CDR3 has 12 residues. The V end lost 5 bases, the J end lost 2 bases, and 6 bases lay between the germline ends. DNA for the CDR3: TGTGCCAGCAGTAAGGGGAACTATGGCTACACCTTC. Encoded protein: CASSKGNYGYTF.

The chain couples TRBV7-3 to TRBJ1-1; TRBD1 is a possible D gene (6 bases). Trimming took off 6 bases at V and 5 bases at J, with 22 bases between the two ends. Germline V gene lookup returns CDR1 SGHTA and CDR2 FQGTGA. The CDR3 spans 16 residues. CDR3 amino acids: CASSSGGRQGRTEAFF. CDR3 DNA sequence: TGTGCCAGCAGTTCCGGCGGTAGGCAGGGGAGAACTGAAGCTTTCTTT. The whole variable domain, filled in from reference TRBV7-3 and TRBJ1-1, reads GAGVSQTPSNKVTEKGKYVELRCDPISGHTALYWYRQSLGQGPEFLIYFQGTGAADDSGLPNDRFFAVRPEGSVSTLKIQRTERGDSAVYLCASSSGGRQGRTEAFFGQGTRLTVV.

The V call is TRBV10-3, the J call TRBJ1-1; 7 bases agree with TRBD1. J gave up 0 bases and V 9 bases, and 19 bases lay outside the gene matches. CDR3 size: 18 residues. Germline CDR1 is ENHRY and CDR2 is SYGVKD. The chain's CDR3 is CAIHPRGGVGGMNTEAFF. The CDR3 DNA reads as TGTGCCATACACCCCCGGGGGGGGGTAGGGGGCATGAACACTGAAGCTTTCTTT.

V and J are TRBV3-1 (or the pseudogene TRBV3-2) and TRBJ2-7; the D is unclear. Trimming left V 3 bases short and J 3 bases short, with 9 bases between. Germline V lookup: CDR1 LGHDT, CDR2 YNNKEL (reference sequence). The CDR3 sequence is 13 residues long. DNA for the CDR3: TGTGCCAGCAGCCAGACAAAGCTCTACGAGCAGTACTTC. Translating it yields CASSQTKLYEQYF.

The V call is TRBV13, the J call TRBJ1-1; 11 bases are a match to TRBD1. After removal of 5 bases from V and 4 bases from J, the junction contained 3 bases not matched to a gene. Germline CDR1 is PRHDT and CDR2 is FYEKMQ (reference sequence). This CDR3 comprises 14 residues. CDR3: CASSLGTGGTEAFF. CDR3 nucleotide sequence: TGTGCCAGCAGCCTCGGGACAGGGGGCACTGAAGCTTTCTTT. The whole variable domain, filled in from reference TRBV13 and TRBJ1-1, reads AAGVIQSPRHLIKEKRETATLKCYPIPRHDTVYWYQQGPGQDPQFLISFYEKMQSDKGSIPDRFSAQQFSDYHSELNMSSLELGDSALYFCASSLGTGGTEAFFGQGTRLTVV.